This T cell receptor (beta chain) was observed in a study of T cells after yellow fever vaccination. The CDR3 is 15 residues long. The trim removed 4 bases at V and 7 bases at J, leaving 7 bases unmatched. Germline V gene data show CDR1 as SGHTA and CDR2 as FQGNSA. Findings and caveats of the study: A minor fraction of clonotypes spanned both CD4 and CD8 compartments. Weaker, the secondary response peaked sooner, at day 5 versus 15.

On this clonotype: Its specificity is unknown.

TCRdb reanalysed the 5' RACE reads using MiXCR and keeps one entry per CDR3 protein. Among 450,000 to 600,000 distinct CDR3 sequences listed, approximately 13% were seen once. This chain uses TRBV7-2 with TRBJ2-1; 10 positions match TRBD2. The receptor comes from a man aged 25-45 years who received the YFV17D yellow fever vaccine. Sequenced here: PBMCs, sampled on the day of the yellow fever booster vaccination. This chain's CDR3 is CASSSPSGRWNEQFF. CDR3 nucleotides: TGTGCCAGCAGCTCCCCTAGCGGGAGATGGAATGAGCAGTTCTTC.